What follows are 20 T cell receptor beta chains derived from one specimen sequenced in a study of shared clonotypes between healthy human individuals. The table came from immunoSEQ multiplex PCR; TCRdb's copy has only in-frame clones and leaves some out. Here the sample spans about 510,000 clones, roughly 78% being singletons. The sequenced sample was PBMCs. Receptor source: a woman aged 40 to 55 in good health. Some clones in this sample may be carry-over from other donors' samples.

The chain carries TRBV30 and TRBJ1-5, with 8 positions matching TRBD1. This CDR3 has 15 amino acids. Germline CDR1 GTSNPN, CDR2 SVGIG (reference sequence). The J segment lost 6 bases and the V segment lost 5 bases, leaving 12 bases of the junction unmatched. CDR3: CAWDRGAGNGQPQHF. Here the CDR3 DNA reads TGTGCCTGGGACAGGGGCGCGGGTAATGGTCAGCCCCAGCATTTT. The full variable domain, rest sourced from reference TRBV30 and TRBJ1-5, is SQTIHQWPATLVQPVGSPLSLECTVEGTSNPNLYWYRQAAGRGLQLLFYSVGIGQISSEVPQNLSASRPQDRQFILSSKKLLLSDSGFYLCAWDRGAGNGQPQHFGDGTRLSIL.

This clone was observed a few times. The rearrangement uses TRBV28 and TRBJ1-1; no clear D gene. This CDR3 contains 13 residues. The V end was cut by 5 bases, the J end by 1 base, with 8 bases between. Per the germline V gene, CDR1 is MDHEN and CDR2 is SYDVKM. CDR3 DNA: TGTGCCAGCAGTACCCTGGAGAACACTGAAGCTTTCTTT. Translated: CASSTLENTEAFF.

J is TRBJ1-1 and V is TRBV29-1; 7 bases align to TRBD1. Germline-derived CDR1 and CDR2 are SQVTM and ANQGSEA. This CDR3 spans 13 amino acids. The junction had 10 bases not matched to a gene; V was cut back by 7 bases and J by 5 bases. The CDR3 here is CSGGGQAKTEAFF. CDR3 coding DNA: TGCAGCGGAGGGGGCCAGGCCAAAACTGAAGCTTTCTTT.

V usage is TRBV28 and J usage is TRBJ2-7; TRBD1 matches 8 bases. Germline-derived CDR1 and CDR2 are MDHEN and SYDVKM. The V and J ends lost 5 bases and 3 bases, in that order; junction bases with no gene match: 3. This CDR3 contains 13 residues. The CDR3 reads CASSPTGVYEQYF. The CDR3 DNA is TGTGCCAGCAGTCCGACAGGGGTCTACGAGCAGTACTTC.

Turning to this clone: Different DNA sequences within this sample yield the same CDR3. This chain joins TRBV5-1 and TRBJ2-3, with 11 bases lining up with TRBD2. CDR1 SGHRS and CDR2 YFSETQ come from the germline V gene. Trimming took 2 bases from V and 2 from J; bases not matched to a gene: 4. This CDR3 has 16 residues. Here the CDR3 reads CASSLGTSGTTDTQYF. As DNA, the CDR3 is TGCGCCAGCAGCTTAGGGACTAGCGGCACCACAGATACGCAGTATTTT.

This clone was seen a single time. The rearrangement links TRBV7-2 to TRBJ1-5; D is undetermined. The germline V gene has CDR1 SGHTA and CDR2 FQGNSA. The CDR3 length is 15 residues. Trimming shortened V by 3 bases and J by 4 bases, and 13 bases separated the two germline ends. The CDR3 DNA follows: TGTGCCAGCAGCTTCGTCTGGGGAGGGAATCAGCCCCAGCATTTT. Its protein product is CASSFVWGGNQPQHF.

The V call is TRBV2, the J call TRBJ1-1; D remains ambiguous. The CDR3 is 14 amino acids. V was pared by 6 bases and J by 3 bases, with 14 bases between. Germline CDR1 and CDR2: SNHLY and FYNNEI. The CDR3 nucleotides read TGTGCCAGCAGATATAAGGCCCCCGACACTGAAGCTTTCTTT. Translation gives CASRYKAPDTEAFF.

As concerns this clone: A read error is the likely source, as a far larger clone sits one nucleotide away. The J gene is TRBJ2-7, the V gene TRBV25-1; 12 nucleotides agree with TRBD1. The germline CDR1 and CDR2 sequences are MGHDK and SYGVNS. This CDR3 spans 15 amino acids. CDR3 sequence reads: CASSEFGTGGYGQYF. The DNA of the CDR3 is TGTGCCAGCAGTGAGTTCGGGACAGGGGGCTACGGGCAGTACTTC.

This clone was counted once. V gene TRBV5-4 combines with J gene TRBJ1-3; D not resolved. Germline V gene sequence: CDR1 SGHNT, CDR2 YYREEE (reference sequence). The V end was cut by 0 bases, the J end by 0 bases, with 4 bases between. CDR3 length: 14 residues. In DNA, the CDR3 is TGTGCCAGCAGCTTGGACTTCTCTGGAAACACCATATATTTT. This encodes CASSLDFSGNTIYF.

The V and J genes are TRBV21-1 and TRBJ2-3; TRBD1, the D gene given by the table, was not confirmed from the DNA. TRBV21-1 corresponds to a pseudogene. The CDR3 has 13 residues. The CDR3 DNA reads TGTGCCAGCAGCGCCTGGGACAGTCATACGCAGTATTTT. It codes for CASSAWDSHTQYF.

The J gene is TRBJ2-5, the V gene TRBV2; no firm D call. V dropped 7 bases and J dropped 2 bases, with 8 bases sitting between them. Germline CDR1 is SNHLY and CDR2 is FYNNEI. The CDR3 totals 12 residues. The CDR3 bases are TGTGCCAGCAAGGAAGGTCAAGAGACCCAGTACTTC. Protein product: CASKEGQETQYF.

This chain joins TRBV5-1 and TRBJ1-2; 7 bases map to TRBD1. With V trimmed by 1 base and J by 2 bases, 5 bases remained unmatched. The CDR3 has 15 residues. Germline CDR1 SGHRS, CDR2 YFSETQ. The CDR3 here is CASSLRGQPNYGYTF. The CDR3 bases are TGCGCCAGCAGCTTGAGGGGACAGCCAAACTATGGCTACACCTTC.

This clone was found once. The J gene is TRBJ2-4, the V gene TRBV28, with no clear D. The CDR3 has 17 amino acids. V was trimmed by 5 bases and J by 2 bases, leaving 19 bases between them. From germline, CDR1 is MDHEN and CDR2 SYDVKM. The CDR3 protein is CASSPRTRQLTKNIQYF. CDR3 bases: TGTGCCAGCAGTCCCCGGACCAGGCAGCTAACCAAAAACATTCAGTACTTC.

The chain carries TRBV7-2 and TRBJ2-7; TRBD2 is a possible D gene (6 bases). This CDR3 region has 13 residues. V was trimmed by 3 bases and J by 4 bases, leaving 10 bases between them. Germline loops: CDR1 SGHTA, CDR2 FQGNSA. The CDR3, as DNA: TGTGCCAGCAGCTTTGCGGGAACTTACGAGCAGTACTTC. It is translated as CASSFAGTYEQYF.

Many counts were recorded for this clone. This sequence joins TRBV4-3 and TRBJ2-7; tentatively, D is TRBD2 (6 bases). V shed 0 bases and J shed 6 bases, with 12 bases lying between them. Germline V gives CDR1 LGHNA, CDR2 YSLEER. This CDR3 has 14 residues. The CDR3 DNA follows: TGCGCCAGCAGCCAAGATGGGACCGGGGGCGAGCAGTACTTC. Translating it yields CASSQDGTGGEQYF.

The chain couples TRBV5-1 to TRBJ1-2; weak D call: TRBD1 (5 bases). The germline CDR1 and CDR2 sequences are SGHRS and YFSETQ. Trimming cost V 4 bases and J 3 bases, with 13 bases left between them. The CDR3 has 14 residues. CDR3 loop: CASSLERGDYGYTF. CDR3 coding DNA: TGCGCCAGCAGCCTCGAGAGGGGTGACTATGGCTACACCTTC.

The CDR3 bases are TGTGCCAGCAGTCCATCAGAGGGTGTCCGGACTGAAGCTTTCTTT. It yields the protein CASSPSEGVRTEAFF. This sequence joins TRBV28 and TRBJ1-1; D not resolved. From germline, CDR1 is MDHEN and CDR2 SYDVKM. V lost 5 bases, J lost 5 bases, and 18 bases lay in between. The CDR3 covers 15 residues.

The V and J genes are TRBV20-1 and TRBJ1-1; a weak D match, TRBD1 (6 bases). The V end was cut by 4 bases, the J end by 8 bases, with 11 bases between. The CDR3 has 11 residues. The V gene's germline CDR1 is DFQATT and CDR2 SNEGSKA (reference sequence). Written as DNA, the CDR3 is TGCAGTGCTAACGACAGGCCCGAAGCTTTCTTT. It specifies CSANDRPEAFF.

V is TRBV27 and J is TRBJ1-3; unclear D gene. The germline V and J ends were trimmed by 4 bases and 0 bases, with 7 bases remaining between them. This CDR3 is 14 amino acids long. Germline loops: CDR1 MNHEY, CDR2 SMNVEV (reference sequence). As DNA, the CDR3 is TGTGCCAGCAGTTACACCAGCTCTGGAAACACCATATATTTT. Translation gives CASSYTSSGNTIYF.

This rearrangement joins TRBV19 to TRBJ2-3; TRBD1 matches 9 bases. Germline values: CDR1 LNHDA, CDR2 SQIVND (reference sequence). This CDR3 spans 15 amino acids. Trimming removed 5 bases from V and 4 bases from J; junction bases left unmatched: 7. The DNA of the CDR3 is TGTGCCAGTAGTCCCCGGGACAGGGATCCAGATACGCAGTATTTT. This encodes CASSPRDRDPDTQYF.